The rows below give T cell receptor beta chains drawn from one sample of a study of T-cell reconstitution after alpha-beta-depleted transplantation in children. Using its own MiXCR run on the PCR reads, TCRdb lists one record per CDR3 protein. Of roughly 200,000 distinct CDR3 sequences in the sample, less than 15% are singletons; the top ten hold less than 15%. Sequences were derived from PBMCs from the stem cell graft donor, sampled from the stem cell graft. All receptors derive from a human donor who donated a stem cell graft to a child with acute lymphoblastic leukemia. Each CDR3 is given with its conserved first and last residue. The D gene is left open where the match is weak. Clone size is given for some rows only: seen once, a few or many times, or a class if the clone is expanded.

abundance	v_gene	j_gene	d_gene	CDR3nt	CDR3aa
many	TRBV29-1	TRBJ2-2	TRBD2	TGCAGCGTTGAAAGCGGGAAGGGTACCGGGGAGCTGTTTTTT	CSVESGKGTGELFF
few	TRBV19	TRBJ2-1	-	TGTGCCAGTAGTGGGTTTGGCGGGGTGGACCTATACAATGAGCAGTTCTTC	CASSGFGGVDLYNEQFF
-	TRBV6-2/TRBV6-3	TRBJ2-1	TRBD2	TGTGCCAGCGGCGGACTAGCGGGGATTAGCTCCTACAATGAGCAGTTCTTC	CASGGLAGISSYNEQFF
many	TRBV5-6	TRBJ2-7	-	TGTGCCAGCAGCTCGATGGCCGCATCAACGGGGGAGCAGTACTTC	CASSSMAASTGEQYF
many	TRBV7-8	TRBJ1-4	-	TGTGCCAGCAGCGGGGCAGGGTTGGCGACTAATGAAAAACTGTTTTTT	CASSGAGLATNEKLFF
-	TRBV2	TRBJ1-5	-	TGTGCCAGCAGTGTAGGCAATCAGCCCCAGCATTTT	CASSVGNQPQHF
many	TRBV6-5	TRBJ2-1	TRBD2	TGTGCCAGCAGTTATGCGGGGGGCCACCCCTCCTACAATGAGCAGTTCTTC	CASSYAGGHPSYNEQFF
many	TRBV11-3	TRBJ2-1	-	TGTGCCAGCAGCCCCCGGAGGAGTTTCTTCTACAATGAGCAGTTCTTC	CASSPRRSFFYNEQFF
-	TRBV20-1	TRBJ2-1	-	TGCAGTGCTAGTCCGGGGCATGAGCAGTTCTTC	CSASPGHEQFF
many	TRBV6-4	TRBJ2-7	-	TGTGCCAGCATAGGATGCCTCCGCGAGCAGTACTTC	CASIGCLREQYF
many	TRBV20-1	TRBJ1-1	-	TGCAGTGCTAGACGGACCCCGAACACTGAAGCTTTCTTT	CSARRTPNTEAFF
-	TRBV6-1	TRBJ2-5	-	TGTGCCAGCAGGGAACATCTCGAGACCCAGTGCTTC	CASREHLETQCF
once	TRBV5-1	TRBJ1-1	-	TGCGCCAGCAGCTTGGGTGTCCGAGGAATGAATGAAGCTTTCTTT	CASSLGVRGMNEAFF
many	TRBV29-1	TRBJ2-7	TRBD2	TGCAGCGTTTTGGGACTAGGGAAAGAGCAGTACTTC	CSVLGLGKEQYF
many	TRBV7-9	TRBJ2-1	-	TGTGCCAGCAGCTTCTTTTTGGGAAGCTCCTACAATGAGCAGTTCTTC	CASSFFLGSSYNEQFF
many	TRBV20-1	TRBJ2-3	-	TGCAGTGCTAGCGGGAGAGGCTCGGAGGGAACAGATACGCAGTATTTT	CSASGRGSEGTDTQYF
many	TRBV5-4	TRBJ2-3	-	TGTGCCAGCAGCTTGGAGGGGGGAGAAGGGACAGATACGCAGTATTTT	CASSLEGGEGTDTQYF
many	TRBV7-9	TRBJ2-1	TRBD2	TGTGCCAGCAGCCCTAAATCTGCCGGGACTAGCGGGGACGAGCAGTTCTTC	CASSPKSAGTSGDEQFF
many	TRBV7-9	TRBJ2-1	TRBD2	TGTGCCAGCAGCTTAGTGGGACTAGCGGATAATGAGCAGTTCTTC	CASSLVGLADNEQFF
few	TRBV5-1	TRBJ2-2	-	TGCGCCAGCAGCTTTCAATGGGGCAACGGGGAGCTGTTTTTT	CASSFQWGNGELFF
many	TRBV5-6	TRBJ2-5	-	TGTGCCAGCAGCTTGAAACCACGCGAGACCCAGTACTTC	CASSLKPRETQYF
-	TRBV19	TRBJ1-5	-	TGTGCCAGTAGTCCGGGTCATCAGCCCCAGCATTTT	CASSPGHQPQHF
-	TRBV5-6	TRBJ2-5	TRBD2	TGTGCCAGCAGAAGACTAGCGGGAGCGGAGACCCAGTACTTC	CASRRLAGAETQYF
many	TRBV5-1	TRBJ1-6	-	TGCGCCAGCAGCGCCGGGCAGGGGAATTCACCCCTCCACTTT	CASSAGQGNSPLHF
many	TRBV3-1	TRBJ2-1	-	TGTGCCACCGGGGCGGCAGGGGTGAAGAATGAGCAGTTCTTC	CATGAAGVKNEQFF
many	TRBV27	TRBJ1-3	-	TGTGCCAGCAGTATGACAGCCTCTGGAAACACCATATATTTT	CASSMTASGNTIYF
few	TRBV20-1	TRBJ2-1	-	TGCAGTGCTAGGGCGGAGGGAAGGGGGAATGAGCAGTTCTTC	CSARAEGRGNEQFF
many	TRBV29-1	TRBJ1-3	-	TGCAGCGCCGAAACCGGGACTGACGGAAACACCATATATTTT	CSAETGTDGNTIYF
few	TRBV7-6	TRBJ2-3	TRBD2	TGTGCCAGCAGCTTTGGATCTACTAGCGACCATAAGGCAGATACGCAGTATTTT	CASSFGSTSDHKADTQYF
few	TRBV7-9	TRBJ1-3	-	TGTGCCAGCAGCTTGGAGAGAGCTGGAAACACCATATATTTT	CASSLERAGNTIYF
many	TRBV20-1	TRBJ2-1	TRBD2	TGCAGTGCTACGAAAGTTGGTCTAGCGGGACCGGATGAGCAGTTCTTC	CSATKVGLAGPDEQFF
many	TRBV20-1	TRBJ2-5	TRBD2	TGCAGCGGCGTCCTTGGAGAAATAGCGGGGCGAGAAGAGACCCAGTACTTC	CSGVLGEIAGREETQYF
many	TRBV5-1	TRBJ1-5	TRBD1	TGCGCCAGCAGCCCGGGGACAGGGGAACAGCCCCAGCATTTT	CASSPGTGEQPQHF